This T cell receptor (beta chain) stems from a study of blood T cell repertoires in COVID-19. Overall study: Material from acute and convalescent COVID-19 was sourced from the United States, Italy and Spain. T cells, B-cell-depleted T cells, or PBMCs supplied cDNA or gDNA.

Method: immunoSEQ multiplex PCR; TCRdb's copy keeps in-frame clones and lacks some. In the table there are a few hundred thousand clones, around 80% of which are singletons. The J segment lost 3 bases and the V segment lost 1 base, leaving 7 bases of the junction unmatched. The CDR3 contains 16 residues. Germline V gene sequence: CDR1 SGDLS, CDR2 YYNGEE. The TCR sequence derives from a man aged 30 to 45 with acute COVID-19. V and J are TRBV9 and TRBJ2-5; 9 nucleotides agree with TRBD1. Sequenced: PBMCs or T cells enriched from blood (not recorded which). CDR3 residues: CASSVRRDREEETQYF. In DNA form, the CDR3 reads TGTGCCAGCAGCGTACGAAGGGACAGGGAGGAAGAGACCCAGTACTTC.